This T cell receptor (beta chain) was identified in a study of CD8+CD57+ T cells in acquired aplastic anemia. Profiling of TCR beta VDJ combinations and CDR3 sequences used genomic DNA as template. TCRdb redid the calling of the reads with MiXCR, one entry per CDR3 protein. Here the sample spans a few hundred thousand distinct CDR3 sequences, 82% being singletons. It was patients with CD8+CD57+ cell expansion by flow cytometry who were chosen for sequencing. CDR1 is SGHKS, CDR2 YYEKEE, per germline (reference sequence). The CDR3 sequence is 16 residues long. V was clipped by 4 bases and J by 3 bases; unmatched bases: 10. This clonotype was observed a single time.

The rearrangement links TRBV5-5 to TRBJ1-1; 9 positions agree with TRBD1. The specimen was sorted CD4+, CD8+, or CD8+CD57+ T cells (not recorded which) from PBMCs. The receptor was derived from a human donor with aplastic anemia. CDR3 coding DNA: TGTGCCAGCAGCGTTGCCCAGGGACAGGGTTACACTGAAGCTTTCTTT. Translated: CASSVAQGQGYTEAFF.